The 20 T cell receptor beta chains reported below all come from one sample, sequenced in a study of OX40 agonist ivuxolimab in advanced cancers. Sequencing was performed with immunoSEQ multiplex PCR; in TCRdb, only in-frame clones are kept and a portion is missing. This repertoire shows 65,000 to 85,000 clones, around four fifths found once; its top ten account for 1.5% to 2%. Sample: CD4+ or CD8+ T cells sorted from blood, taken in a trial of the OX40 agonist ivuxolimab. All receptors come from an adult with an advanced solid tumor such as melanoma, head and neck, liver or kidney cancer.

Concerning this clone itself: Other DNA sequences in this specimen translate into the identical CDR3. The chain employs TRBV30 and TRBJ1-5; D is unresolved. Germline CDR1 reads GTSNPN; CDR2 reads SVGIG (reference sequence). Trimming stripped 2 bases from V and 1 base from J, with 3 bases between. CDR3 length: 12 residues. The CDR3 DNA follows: TGTGCCTGGAGTACAAGCAATCAGCCCCAGCATTTT. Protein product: CAWSTSNQPQHF. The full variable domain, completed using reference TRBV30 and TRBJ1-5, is SQTIHQWPATLVQPVGSPLSLECTVEGTSNPNLYWYRQAAGRGLQLLFYSVGIGQISSEVPQNLSASRPQDRQFILSSKKLLLSDSGFYLCAWSTSNQPQHFGDGTRLSIL.

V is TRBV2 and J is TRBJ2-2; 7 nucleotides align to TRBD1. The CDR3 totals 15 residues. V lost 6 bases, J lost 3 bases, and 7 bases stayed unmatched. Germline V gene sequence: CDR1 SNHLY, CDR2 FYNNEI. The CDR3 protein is CASRDRTGYTGELFF. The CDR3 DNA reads TGTGCCAGCAGGGACCGGACAGGTTACACCGGGGAGCTGTTTTTT.

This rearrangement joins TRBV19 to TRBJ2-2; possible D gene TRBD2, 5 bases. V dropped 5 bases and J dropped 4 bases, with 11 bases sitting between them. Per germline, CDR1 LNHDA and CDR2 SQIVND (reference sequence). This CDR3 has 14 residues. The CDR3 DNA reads TGTGCCAGTAGTGTGGCAGAGGGCACCGGGGAGCTGTTTTTT. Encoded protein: CASSVAEGTGELFF.

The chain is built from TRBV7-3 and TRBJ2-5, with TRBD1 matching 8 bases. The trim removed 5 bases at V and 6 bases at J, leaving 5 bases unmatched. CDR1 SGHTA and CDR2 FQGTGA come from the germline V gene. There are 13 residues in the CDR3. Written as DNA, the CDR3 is TGTGCCAGCAGCCTAGACAGGGGCCAGACCCAGTACTTC. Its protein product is CASSLDRGQTQYF.

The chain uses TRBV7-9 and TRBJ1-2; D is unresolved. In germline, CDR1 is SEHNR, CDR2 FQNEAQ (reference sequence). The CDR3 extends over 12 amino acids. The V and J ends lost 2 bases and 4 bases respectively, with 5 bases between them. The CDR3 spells CASSLTSYGYTF. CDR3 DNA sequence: TGTGCCAGCAGCTTAACCAGCTATGGCTACACCTTC.

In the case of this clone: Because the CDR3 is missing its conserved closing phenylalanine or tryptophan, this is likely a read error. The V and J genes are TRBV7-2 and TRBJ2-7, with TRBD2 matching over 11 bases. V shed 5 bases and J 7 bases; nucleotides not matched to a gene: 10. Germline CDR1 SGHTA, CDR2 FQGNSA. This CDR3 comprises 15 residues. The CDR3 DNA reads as TGTGCCAGCAGCCTACTAGCGGGGGCCCCCGGGGAGCAGTACTCC. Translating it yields CASSLLAGAPGEQYS.

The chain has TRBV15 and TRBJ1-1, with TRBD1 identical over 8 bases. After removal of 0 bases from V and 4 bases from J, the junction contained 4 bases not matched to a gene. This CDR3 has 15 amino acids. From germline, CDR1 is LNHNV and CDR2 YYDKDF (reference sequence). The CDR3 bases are TGTGCCACCAGCAGAGACTTCACAGGGGGCACTGAAGCTTTCTTT. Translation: CATSRDFTGGTEAFF.

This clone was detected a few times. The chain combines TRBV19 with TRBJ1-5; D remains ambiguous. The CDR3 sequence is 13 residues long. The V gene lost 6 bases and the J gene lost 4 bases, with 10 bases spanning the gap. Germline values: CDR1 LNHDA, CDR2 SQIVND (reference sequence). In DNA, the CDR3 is TGTGCCAGTAGAACTACCGAGAATCAGCCCCAGCATTTT. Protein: CASRTTENQPQHF. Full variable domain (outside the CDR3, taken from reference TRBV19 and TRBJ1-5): DGGITQSPKYLFRKEGQNVTLSCEQNLNHDAMYWYRQDPGQGLRLIYYSQIVNDFQKGDIAEGYSVSREKKESFPLTVTSAQKNPTAFYLCASRTTENQPQHFGDGTRLSIL.

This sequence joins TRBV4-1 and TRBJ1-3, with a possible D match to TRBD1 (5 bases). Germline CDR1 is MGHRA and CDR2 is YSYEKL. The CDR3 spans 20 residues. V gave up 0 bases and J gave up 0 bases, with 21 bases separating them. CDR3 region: CASSQDLGLGLLDSGNTIYF. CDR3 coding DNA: TGCGCCAGCAGCCAAGACTTAGGATTGGGGCTTTTGGACTCTGGAAACACCATATATTTT.

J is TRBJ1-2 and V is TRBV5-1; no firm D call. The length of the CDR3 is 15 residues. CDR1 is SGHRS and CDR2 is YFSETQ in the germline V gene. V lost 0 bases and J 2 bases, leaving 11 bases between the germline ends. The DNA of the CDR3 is TGCGCCAGCAGCTTGGGTCCAGAATTGAACTATGGCTACACCTTC. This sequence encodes CASSLGPELNYGYTF.

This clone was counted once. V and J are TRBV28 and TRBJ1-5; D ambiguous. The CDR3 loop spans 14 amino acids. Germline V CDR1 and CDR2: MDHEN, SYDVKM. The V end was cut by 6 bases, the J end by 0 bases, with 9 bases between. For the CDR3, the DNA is TGTGCCAGCAGATGGGTCGGTAGCAATCAGCCCCAGCATTTT. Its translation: CASRWVGSNQPQHF. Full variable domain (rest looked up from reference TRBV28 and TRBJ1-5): DVKVTQSSRYLVKRTGEKVFLECVQDMDHENMFWYRQDPGLGLRLIYFSYDVKMKEKGDIPEGYSVSREKKERFSLILESASTNQTSMYLCASRWVGSNQPQHFGDGTRLSIL.

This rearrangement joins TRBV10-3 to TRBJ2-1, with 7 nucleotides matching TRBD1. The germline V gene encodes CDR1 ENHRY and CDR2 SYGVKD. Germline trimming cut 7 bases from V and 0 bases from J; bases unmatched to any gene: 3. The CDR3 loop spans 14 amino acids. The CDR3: CAIMTGTSYNEQFF. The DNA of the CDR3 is TGTGCCATCATGACAGGGACCTCCTACAATGAGCAGTTCTTC.

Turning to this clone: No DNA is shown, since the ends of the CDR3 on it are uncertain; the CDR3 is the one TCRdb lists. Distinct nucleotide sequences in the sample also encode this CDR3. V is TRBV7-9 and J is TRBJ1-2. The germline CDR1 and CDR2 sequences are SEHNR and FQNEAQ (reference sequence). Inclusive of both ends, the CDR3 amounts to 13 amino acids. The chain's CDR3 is CASSFGEGGGYTF.

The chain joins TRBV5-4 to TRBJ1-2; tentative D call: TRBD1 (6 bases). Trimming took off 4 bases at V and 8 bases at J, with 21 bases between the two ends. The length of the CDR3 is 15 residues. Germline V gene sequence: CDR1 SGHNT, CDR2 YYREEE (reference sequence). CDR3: CASSPRGGGRGGYTF. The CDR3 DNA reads TGTGCCAGCAGCCCCCGAGGCGGGGGGCGTGGGGGCTACACCTTC.

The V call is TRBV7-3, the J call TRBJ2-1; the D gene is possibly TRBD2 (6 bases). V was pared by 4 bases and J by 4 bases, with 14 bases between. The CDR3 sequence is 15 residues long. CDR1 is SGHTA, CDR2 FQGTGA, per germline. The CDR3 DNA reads TGTGCCAGCAGCTCTGGGCCCGGGGGATACAATGAGCAGTTCTTC. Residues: CASSSGPGGYNEQFF.

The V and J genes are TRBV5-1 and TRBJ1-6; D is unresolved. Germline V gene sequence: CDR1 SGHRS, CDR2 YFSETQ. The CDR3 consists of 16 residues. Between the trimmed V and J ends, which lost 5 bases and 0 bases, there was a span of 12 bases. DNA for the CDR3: TGCGCCAGCAGAGCCTTTTCAAGCTCCTATAATTCACCCCTCCACTTT. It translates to CASRAFSSSYNSPLHF.

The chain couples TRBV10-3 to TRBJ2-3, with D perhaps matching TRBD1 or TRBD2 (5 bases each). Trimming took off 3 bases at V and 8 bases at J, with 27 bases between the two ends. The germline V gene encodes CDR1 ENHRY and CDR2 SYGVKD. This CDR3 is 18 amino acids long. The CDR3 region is CAISDPSSGTLVMGTQYF. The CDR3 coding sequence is TGTGCCATCAGTGACCCGAGTTCCGGGACCCTGGTGATGGGTACGCAGTATTTT.

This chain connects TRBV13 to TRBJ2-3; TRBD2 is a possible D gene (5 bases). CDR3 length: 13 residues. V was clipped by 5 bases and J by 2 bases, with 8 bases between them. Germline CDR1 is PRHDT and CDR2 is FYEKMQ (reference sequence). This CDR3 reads CASSLDFTDTQYF. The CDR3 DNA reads TGTGCCAGCAGCCTGGACTTCACAGATACGCAGTATTTT.

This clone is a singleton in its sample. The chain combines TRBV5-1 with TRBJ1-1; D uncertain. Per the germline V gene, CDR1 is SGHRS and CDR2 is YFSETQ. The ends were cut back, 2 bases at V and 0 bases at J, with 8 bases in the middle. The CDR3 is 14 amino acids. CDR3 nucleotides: TGCGCCAGCAGCTTAGGGCCTGTGAACACTGAAGCTTTCTTT. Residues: CASSLGPVNTEAFF.

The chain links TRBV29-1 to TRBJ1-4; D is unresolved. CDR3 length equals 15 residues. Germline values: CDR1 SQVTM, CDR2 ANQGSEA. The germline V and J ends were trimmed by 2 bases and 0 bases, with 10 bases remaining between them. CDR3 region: CSVESDLSTNEKLFF. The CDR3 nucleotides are TGCAGCGTTGAATCGGATCTATCAACTAATGAAAAACTGTTTTTT.